A selection of T cell receptor beta chains follows, all from one sample in a study of blood T cell repertoires in COVID-19. Method: immunoSEQ multiplex PCR; TCRdb's copy keeps in-frame clones and lacks some. This table has around 38,000 clones, approximately 86% appearing once. The sample taken for sequencing was peripheral blood. Receptors originate from a man aged 70 or older with acute or convalescent COVID-19. The CDR3 runs from the conserved cysteine through the conserved F or W. Size is stated for part of the rows, as once, few or many counts, or as a class when the clone is expanded.

cdr3_aa,j_call,v_call,clone_size
CATKPPLDTGELFF,TRBJ2-2,TRBV24-1,NA
CASSLPLGGGSEQYF,TRBJ2-7,TRBV28,NA
CSASQGNEQYF,TRBJ2-7,TRBV20-1,NA
CASSLVGQVGNTIYF,TRBJ1-3,TRBV7-2,NA
CASSHQQGSYGYTF,TRBJ1-2,TRBV19,NA
CASRGGLVVGETQYF,TRBJ2-5,TRBV5-4,NA
CASSDPLGRGAGNTIYF,TRBJ1-3,TRBV19,NA
CASSLGGTNTEAFF,TRBJ1-1,TRBV6-5,NA
CASSSKGRTDTQYF,TRBJ2-3,TRBV19,NA
CASSIAAGEPYGYTF,TRBJ1-2,TRBV19,NA
CASSLPGFSGANVLTF,TRBJ2-6,TRBV5-4,NA
CASSFQRVNTGELFF,TRBJ2-2,TRBV11-2,NA
CASQLAGGATGELFF,TRBJ2-2,TRBV28,once
CASSSSWDTNTGELFF,TRBJ2-2,TRBV5-1,NA
CASSEGLAGGPDTQYF,TRBJ2-3,TRBV6-1,NA
CASSPQGSQPQHF,TRBJ1-5,TRBV3-1/TRBV3-2,once
CASSSGTFPYEQYF,TRBJ2-7,TRBV7-2,NA
CATTTRAGAYEQYF,TRBJ2-7,TRBV10-3,NA
CASSLAGTGELFF,TRBJ2-2,TRBV3-1/TRBV3-2,NA
CASSDQAVKNIQYF,TRBJ2-4,TRBV2,once
CASNLEGEGNQPQHF,TRBJ1-5,TRBV28,NA
CASSPVSGSGELFF,TRBJ2-2,TRBV18,NA
CASSQERTGGSQPQHF,TRBJ1-5,TRBV4-1,NA
CASTLGHEPGEQYF,TRBJ2-7,TRBV5-6,few
CASSYSSEGTDTQYF,TRBJ2-3,TRBV6-2/TRBV6-3,NA
CASSLYMGGTEAFF,TRBJ1-1,TRBV5-6,NA
CASSSSGGRNTIYF,TRBJ1-3,TRBV7-9,NA
CASSLEGAGDEQYF,TRBJ2-7,TRBV5-4,NA
CASSFGTGYDLDSPLHF,TRBJ1-6,TRBV5-1,NA
CASSFAGDSNQPQHF,TRBJ1-5,TRBV5-5,NA
CASRAMRGGGYTF,TRBJ1-2,TRBV5-4,NA
CASSQVGGGTRGSEQFF,TRBJ2-1,TRBV3-1/TRBV3-2,NA